The 13 T cell receptor beta chains in this list originate from one sample, sequenced in a study of relationships among human T cell subsets (dated by TCRdb to the early 2010s). Libraries were prepared through multiplex PCR. TCRdb names 454 GS FLX as the instrument used. TCR alpha and beta CDR3 regions were amplified from mRNA by semiquantitative ARM-PCR. In ARM-PCR, tagged nested gene-specific primers were used first, and exponential amplification was then carried out by communal superprimers. The raw public reads went through TCRdb reprocessing: fastp at Q25, MiXCR clone calling, in-frame beta chains kept. Rows are combined by CDR3 protein, so each entry shows the most common genes and DNA. For this sample there are 2,500 to 3,000 distinct CDR3 sequences; about 80% appear just once. The ten top clones hold around 17% of the sample. Sequenced sample: total T cells sorted from blood. In light of the paper, this sample's cell subset or site label describes: CD3+ T cells in general. These receptor sequences come from a middle-aged man in good health.

The chain is built from TRBV5-1 and TRBJ2-1; 9 nucleotides agree with TRBD1. Per germline, CDR1 SGHRS and CDR2 YFSETQ. The length of the CDR3 is 17 residues. The V segment lost 0 bases and the J segment 4 bases; nucleotides outside the gene matches: 8. CDR3 sequence reads: CASSLEGTGPMYNEQFF. The CDR3 nucleotides read TGCGCCAGCAGCTTGGAGGGGACAGGGCCTATGTACAATGAGCAGTTCTTC.

The rearrangement uses TRBV20-1 and TRBJ2-1; D is possibly TRBD2 (6 bases). V shed 3 bases and J shed 7 bases, with 10 bases lying between them. There are 12 residues in the CDR3. The V gene's germline CDR1 is DFQATT and CDR2 SNEGSKA (reference sequence). The CDR3 DNA follows: TGCAGTGCTAGCAGGACTATAAATGAGCAGTTCTTC. It yields the protein CSASRTINEQFF.

This clonotype was picked up a small number of times. V gene TRBV11-2 combines with J gene TRBJ2-3; 10 nucleotides match TRBD2. Losses at the gene ends were 1 base for V and 2 bases for J; bases not matched to a gene: 12. In germline, CDR1 is SGHAT, CDR2 FQNNGV. This CDR3 spans 19 amino acids. CDR3 coding DNA: TGTGCCAGCAGCTTAGGGGGGCTACTAGCGGGGAATTACACAGATACGCAGTATTTT. Its protein product is CASSLGGLLAGNYTDTQYF.

For the CDR3, the DNA is TGTGCCTGGACTGGGGGCGGTGAGACCCAGTACTTC. Amino acids: CAWTGGGETQYF. The chain has TRBV30 and TRBJ2-5; possible D gene TRBD1, 6 bases. Germline-derived CDR1 and CDR2 are GTSNPN and SVGIG (reference sequence). This CDR3 is 12 amino acids long. The V end lost 4 bases, the J end lost 5 bases, and 11 bases lay between the germline ends.

V usage is TRBV12-3 or TRBV12-4 and J usage is TRBJ2-5; either TRBD1 or TRBD2 may supply D (6 bases each). Trimming pared 4 bases from V and 4 bases from J, leaving 19 bases between. The CDR3 covers 16 residues. The CDR3 nucleotides read TGTGCCAGCAGTTACCAATCCACAGGGCGGGGAGAGACCCAGTACTTC. Its translation is CASSYQSTGRGETQYF.

V usage is TRBV5-1 and J usage is TRBJ2-1, with D uncertain. This CDR3 comprises 11 residues. Germline V gene lookup returns CDR1 SGHRS and CDR2 YFSETQ. Deletions cut 4 bases from V and 9 bases from J, with 8 bases between. The CDR3 reads CASSPLSEQFF. DNA of the CDR3: TGCGCCAGCAGCCCTCTTAGTGAGCAGTTCTTC.

The chain combines TRBV5-1 with TRBJ2-1; TRBD1 might be the D (6 bases). Per germline, CDR1 SGHRS and CDR2 YFSETQ. This CDR3 has 16 residues. The V end lost 4 bases, the J end lost 0 bases, and 14 bases lay between the germline ends. The DNA for the CDR3 is TGCGCCAGCAGCCGGGCGCCGGACAGCTCCTACAATGAGCAGTTCTTC. It is translated as CASSRAPDSSYNEQFF.

V is TRBV11-2 and J is TRBJ2-3; 10 bases line up with TRBD1. The CDR3 consists of 17 residues. The V and J ends lost 1 base and 3 bases, in that order; junction bases with no gene match: 7. Germline CDR1 SGHAT, CDR2 FQNNGV. In nucleotides, the CDR3 is TGTGCCAGCAGCTTAGTTGGGACAGGGGAGGGGACAGATACGCAGTATTTT. It is translated as CASSLVGTGEGTDTQYF.

The CDR3 sequence is CSAARGIGNSPLHF. CDR3 in DNA: TGCAGTGCTGCCAGGGGGATAGGTAATTCACCCCTCCACTTT. The gene calls are TRBV20-1 and TRBJ1-6; TRBD1 matches 7 bases. Germline V gene sequence: CDR1 DFQATT, CDR2 SNEGSKA (reference sequence). J was trimmed by 6 bases and V by 5 bases; bases with no gene match: 7. The CDR3 length is 14 residues.

The chain employs TRBV28 and TRBJ1-3, with 7 bases matching TRBD1. The junction had 1 base not matched to a gene; V was cut back by 3 bases and J by 2 bases. Germline CDR1 MDHEN, CDR2 SYDVKM. CDR3 size: 14 residues. In nucleotides, the CDR3 is TGTGCCAGCAGTTTGCAGGGGGCTGGAAACACCATATATTTT. It specifies CASSLQGAGNTIYF.

This sequence joins TRBV28 and TRBJ2-7; D not resolved. The germline gives CDR1 MDHEN, CDR2 SYDVKM. The CDR3 totals 13 residues. Trimming cost V 4 bases and J 3 bases, with 10 bases left between them. The CDR3, as DNA: TGTGCCAGCAGTTCCCCCGATAGCTACGAGCAGTACTTC. It translates to CASSSPDSYEQYF.

V and J are TRBV30 and TRBJ1-2; D gene uncertain. Germline V gives CDR1 GTSNPN, CDR2 SVGIG (reference sequence). Trimming removed 0 bases from V and 8 bases from J, with 10 bases in between. This CDR3 has 12 amino acids. The CDR3 sequence: CAWSVIGSGYTF. For the CDR3, the DNA is TGTGCCTGGAGTGTCATTGGAAGCGGCTACACCTTC.

Points on this clonotype: The junction differs from germline at one of its ends, possibly a read error. The rearrangement joins TRBV28 to TRBJ1-2, with unresolved D. Germline V gives CDR1 MDHEN, CDR2 SYDVKM. The CDR3 sequence is 13 residues long. CDR3 DNA: TGTGCCGGCAGTACCGGCAGGAACTATGGCTACACCTTC. It codes for CAGSTGRNYGYTF.